These 27 T cell receptor beta chains came from one sample sequenced in a study of shared clonotypes between healthy human individuals. TCRdb's table, derived via immunoSEQ multiplex PCR, lists solely in-frame clones and lacks some. The data show about 2.1 million clones, 90% to 95% seen once. Terminally differentiated effector memory CD45RA+ cells were excluded from the naive CD8 cells, which were CD45RO-negative and positively selected for CCR7. Material for sequencing was naive CD8+ T cells from PBMCs. These receptors were collected from a young man in good health. Some clones in this sample may be carry-over from other donors' samples.

This chain links TRBV5-5 with TRBJ2-7, with D perhaps assigned TRBD1 or TRBD2 (6 bases each). Between the trimmed V and J ends, which lost 1 base and 5 bases, there was a span of 19 bases. The CDR3 covers 16 residues. Germline values: CDR1 SGHKS, CDR2 YYEKEE (reference sequence). Here the CDR3 reads CASSLSFWGADNEQYF. The DNA of the CDR3 is TGTGCCAGCAGCTTGTCTTTTTGGGGGGCAGACAACGAGCAGTACTTC.

CDR3 bases: TGTGCCAGCAGTTTGGCGGGAGGCCGGTACGAGCAGTACTTC. Protein sequence: CASSLAGGRYEQYF. The rearrangement uses TRBV28 and TRBJ2-7, with 8 bases matching TRBD2. V dropped 3 bases and J dropped 4; count of bases not matched to a gene: 5. The CDR3 totals 14 residues. Germline V gives CDR1 MDHEN, CDR2 SYDVKM.

J is TRBJ2-5 and V is TRBV7-9; D ambiguous. V dropped 5 bases and J dropped 3 bases, with 7 bases sitting between them. CDR1 and CDR2 (germline): SEHNR, FQNEAQ (reference sequence). The CDR3 runs 12 residues. This CDR3 is CASSPMEETQYF. CDR3 DNA: TGTGCCAGCAGCCCAATGGAAGAGACCCAGTACTTC. Variable domain in full (rest from reference TRBV7-9 and TRBJ2-5): DTGVSQNPRHKITKRGQNVTFRCDPISEHNRLYWYRQTLGQGPEFLTYFQNEAQLEKSRLLSDRFSAERPKGSFSTLEIQRTEQGDSAMYLCASSPMEETQYFGPGTRLLVL.

Concerning this clone: Within the sample, other DNA sequences also encode this same CDR3. This rearrangement joins TRBV6-4 to TRBJ1-1; D remains unclear. Trimming took off 2 bases at V and 4 bases at J, with 8 bases between the two ends. The CDR3 is made up of 13 amino acids. CDR1 is MRHNA and CDR2 is SNTAGT in the germline V gene. CDR3 region: CASSDGVGTEAFF. DNA for the CDR3: TGTGCCAGCAGTGACGGGGTGGGCACTGAAGCTTTCTTT.

The V gene is TRBV2, the J gene TRBJ2-7; D gene uncertain. Trimming shortened V by 6 bases and J by 7 bases, and 13 bases separated the two germline ends. The germline V gene has CDR1 SNHLY and CDR2 FYNNEI. This CDR3 has 12 residues. Here the CDR3 DNA reads TGTGCCAGCAGCGAAACGGGTGGGGAGCAGTACTTC. Protein: CASSETGGEQYF.

The chain uses TRBV15 and TRBJ2-1, with a weak D call TRBD2 (6 bases). This CDR3 has 18 amino acids. Germline-derived CDR1 and CDR2 are LNHNV and YYDKDF (reference sequence). The V end lost 0 bases, the J end lost 4 bases, and 19 bases lay between the germline ends. The CDR3 nucleotides are TGTGCCACCAGCAGAGATATTCGGAGGGTAGCGAGGTACAATGAGCAGTTCTTC. This sequence encodes CATSRDIRRVARYNEQFF.

The chain has TRBV28 and TRBJ1-5; possible D gene TRBD1, 6 bases. Trimming shortened V by 6 bases and J by 5 bases, and 23 bases separated the two germline ends. The CDR3 totals 17 residues. Germline V CDR1 and CDR2: MDHEN, SYDVKM. CDR3: CASSPKDYRVGYQPQHF. The CDR3 coding sequence is TGTGCCAGCAGCCCGAAAGACTACAGGGTAGGATATCAGCCCCAGCATTTT.

The chain recombines TRBV19 with TRBJ1-2, with a possible D match to TRBD1 (6 bases). This CDR3 is built from 15 residues. V was clipped by 8 bases and J by 1 base, with 17 bases between them. Germline V gives CDR1 LNHDA, CDR2 SQIVND (reference sequence). The CDR3 coding sequence is TGTGCCAGTGGAGACCCGGACAGAGTTAACTATGGCTACACCTTC. Residues: CASGDPDRVNYGYTF.

The V call is TRBV19, the J call TRBJ2-7; D gene ambiguous. In germline, CDR1 is LNHDA, CDR2 SQIVND (reference sequence). The CDR3 sequence is 14 residues long. The V end lost 3 bases, the J end lost 3 bases, and 12 bases lay between the germline ends. The CDR3: CASSMGLGGYEQYF. CDR3 coding DNA: TGTGCCAGTAGTATGGGTCTAGGTGGCTACGAGCAGTACTTC.

For this clone: This may be a read error, as it is one base from a much larger clone. The rearrangement uses TRBV7-9 and TRBJ2-2; D gene uncertain. This CDR3 contains 11 residues. V gave up 7 bases and J gave up 1 base, with 1 base separating them. Germline V lookup: CDR1 SEHNR, CDR2 FQNEAQ (reference sequence). Written as DNA, the CDR3 is TGTGCCAGCAAGAACACCGGGGAGCTGTTTTTT. This encodes CASKNTGELFF.

The chain uses TRBV19 and TRBJ2-3; D gene unclear. Trimming pared 10 bases from V and 1 base from J, leaving 15 bases between. Germline values: CDR1 LNHDA, CDR2 SQIVND (reference sequence). The CDR3 length is 14 residues. The CDR3 spells CATESGPGTDTQYF. Here the CDR3 DNA reads TGTGCCACCGAGTCAGGTCCTGGCACAGATACGCAGTATTTT.

The gene calls are TRBV10-3 and TRBJ2-7, with 8 bases aligning to TRBD1. Per germline, CDR1 ENHRY and CDR2 SYGVKD. The CDR3 sequence is 13 residues long. V lost 10 bases and J lost 2; bases outside the gene matches: 7. The CDR3 DNA reads TGTGCCACCGCGGGACAGGAGCCCTACGAGCAGTACTTC. Its translation: CATAGQEPYEQYF.

This chain uses TRBV19 with TRBJ2-1; TRBD1 aligns across 8 bases. This CDR3 is 14 amino acids long. The trim removed 5 bases at V and 5 bases at J, leaving 5 bases unmatched. From germline, CDR1 is LNHDA and CDR2 SQIVND (reference sequence). The CDR3 bases are TGTGCCAGTAGTGGGTACAGGGGGGACAATGAGCAGTTCTTC. Its translation: CASSGYRGDNEQFF.

This clone was seen a single time. J is TRBJ2-5 and V is TRBV9; 8 nucleotides line up with TRBD1. Germline CDR1 is SGDLS and CDR2 is YYNGEE. With V trimmed by 7 bases and J by 5 bases, 16 bases remained unmatched. The CDR3 covers 16 residues. The CDR3 DNA sequence: TGTGCCAGCGATCTGGGACAGGCCAGTACGCGGGAGACCCAGTACTTC. Translated: CASDLGQASTRETQYF.

This clone was observed once. This chain connects TRBV4-2 to TRBJ1-1; 7 nucleotides align to TRBD1. The germline V gene encodes CDR1 LGHNA and CDR2 YNFKEQ. This CDR3 comprises 19 residues. The ends lost 1 base at V and 1 base at J; junction bases unmatched: 15. The CDR3 nucleotides read TGTGCCAGCAGCCAAGCTTTGCCCCTGCAGGGGGAAAGGAACACTGAAGCTTTCTTT. Protein sequence: CASSQALPLQGERNTEAFF.

Remarks on this clone: This specimen includes other DNA sequences encoding the same CDR3. The chain joins TRBV10-3 to TRBJ1-1; weak D call: TRBD1 (5 bases). Trimming removed 0 bases from V and 1 base from J, with 9 bases in between. CDR1 and CDR2 from the germline V gene are ENHRY and SYGVKD. The CDR3 is 15 amino acids. This chain's CDR3 is CAISESRGSNTEAFF. The CDR3 nucleotides are TGTGCCATCAGTGAGTCGCGGGGCTCGAACACTGAAGCTTTCTTT.

This clone was seen just once. J is TRBJ2-5 and V is TRBV27, with D perhaps matching TRBD1 or TRBD2 (5 bases each). CDR3 size: 15 residues. V dropped 2 bases and J dropped 2 bases, with 12 bases sitting between them. CDR1 is MNHEY and CDR2 is SMNVEV in the germline V gene (reference sequence). CDR3 in DNA: TGTGCCAGCAGTTTAGCCGGGACGCCGCAAGAGACCCAGTACTTC. Its translation: CASSLAGTPQETQYF.

The V call is TRBV9, the J call TRBJ2-3, with D possibly being TRBD2 (6 bases). V lost 4 bases and J 5 bases, leaving 17 bases between the germline ends. The CDR3 contains 15 residues. CDR1 is SGDLS, CDR2 YYNGEE, per germline. Here the CDR3 DNA reads TGTGCCAGCAGCCCCCCGGAGGGACTTGAAGATACGCAGTATTTT. As protein: CASSPPEGLEDTQYF.

CDR3 sequence: CASSQDSTAPSTDTQYF. CDR3 nucleotide sequence: TGCGCCAGCAGCCAAGATTCGACAGCCCCTAGCACAGATACGCAGTATTTT. V gene TRBV4-1 combines with J gene TRBJ2-3; tentatively, D is TRBD1 (5 bases). V lost 0 bases, J lost 0 bases, and 13 bases lay in between. The CDR3 sequence is 17 residues long. From germline, CDR1 is MGHRA and CDR2 YSYEKL.

The gene calls are TRBV7-9 and TRBJ2-5, with D tentatively TRBD2 (6 bases). From germline, CDR1 is SEHNR and CDR2 FQNEAQ (reference sequence). Trimming removed 1 base from V and 5 bases from J, with 17 bases in between. This CDR3 region has 16 residues. The CDR3 sequence is CASSLVGGARRETQYF. CDR3 in DNA: TGTGCCAGCAGCTTAGTTGGCGGGGCCAGGCGGGAGACCCAGTACTTC.

The CDR3 region is CASSGTGHYEQYF. CDR3 DNA sequence: TGTGCCAGTAGTGGGACAGGTCACTACGAGCAGTACTTC. The rearrangement links TRBV19 to TRBJ2-7; 8 nucleotides align to TRBD1. From germline, CDR1 is LNHDA and CDR2 SQIVND (reference sequence). This CDR3 spans 13 amino acids. J gave up 3 bases and V 5 bases, and 3 bases lay outside the gene matches.

The genes are TRBV6-6 and TRBJ1-2; 7 nucleotides agree with TRBD1. The germline CDR1 and CDR2 sequences are MNHNY and SVGAGI (reference sequence). V trimming: 2 bases; J trimming: 4 bases; junction bases outside the gene matches: 10. This CDR3 spans 16 amino acids. CDR3 protein: CASSYTRSGGSYGYTF. The CDR3, as DNA: TGTGCCAGCAGTTACACCCGATCAGGGGGTTCCTATGGCTACACCTTC.

This rearrangement joins TRBV5-1 to TRBJ1-1; no clear D gene. Per the germline V gene, CDR1 is SGHRS and CDR2 is YFSETQ. The CDR3 is made up of 16 amino acids. V was clipped by 1 base and J by 0 bases, with 13 bases between them. CDR3 coding DNA: TGCGCCAGCAGCTTGTTTTCTAAGAAAATGAACACTGAAGCTTTCTTT. Translation: CASSLFSKKMNTEAFF.

This clone showed up just once. The chain is built from TRBV27 and TRBJ1-1; 11 bases are shared with TRBD1. This CDR3 is built from 15 residues. V shed 6 bases, J shed 4 bases, and the junction held 7 bases outside the gene matches. Germline V gene sequence: CDR1 MNHEY, CDR2 SMNVEV (reference sequence). The DNA of the CDR3 is TGTGCCAGCAGGGACAGGGGGCGGGGGAGCACTGAAGCTTTCTTT. Protein sequence: CASRDRGRGSTEAFF.

V and J are TRBV5-1 and TRBJ2-7; 7 positions match TRBD1. The ends lost 3 bases at V and 1 base at J; junction bases unmatched: 7. Germline V gene data show CDR1 as SGHRS and CDR2 as YFSETQ. CDR3 length equals 15 residues. CDR3: CASSYAAGGSYEQYF. For the CDR3, the DNA is TGCGCCAGCAGCTACGCGGCAGGGGGTTCCTACGAGCAGTACTTC.

The chain has TRBV7-9 and TRBJ2-7, with D possibly being TRBD2 (6 bases). V was pared by 4 bases and J by 3 bases, with 13 bases between. This CDR3 has 14 amino acids. Germline V gives CDR1 SEHNR, CDR2 FQNEAQ (reference sequence). The CDR3 DNA reads TGTGCCAGCAGCTCTGGGGAGGCCAGCTACGAGCAGTACTTC. This translates into CASSSGEASYEQYF.

The CDR3 protein is CASSPTEGRPRRVFF. CDR3 coding DNA: TGTGCCAGCAGCCCGACTGAGGGACGGCCGAGGAGAGTGTTCTTC. J is TRBJ2-1 and V is TRBV7-8; D may be TRBD1 or TRBD2 (5 bases each). Germline CDR1 and CDR2: SGHVS and FQNEAQ. V was cut by 5 bases and J by 15 bases, with 26 bases left in between. The CDR3 length is 15 residues.